The entry below describes one T cell receptor beta chain. The data belong to a study of blood T cell repertoires in COVID-19. Study-level information: Spain, Italy and the United States supplied samples that represented acute and convalescent COVID-19. T cells, B-cell-depleted T cells, or PBMCs provided the cDNA or gDNA that served as material.

Original handling: Nucleated cell counts were estimated from reference gene primer amplification. The method was immunoSEQ multiplex PCR; TCRdb's version includes in-frame clones alone and lacks a portion of them. V, J and clone size reflect that table, while D and trimming were determined from the DNA. There are 150,000 to 160,000 clones in the sample; about 80% occur only once, and about 29% lies in the top ten. The V end was cut by 7 bases, the J end by 1 base, with 16 bases between. CDR1 and CDR2 (germline): MNHEY, SVGAGI. CDR3 length: 15 residues. The J gene is TRBJ1-1, the V gene TRBV6-5; D gene unclear. This TCR derives from a woman aged 55-70 years with acute or convalescent COVID-19. The sequencing input was peripheral blood. The CDR3 protein is CASTDRKTRNTEAFF. In DNA, the CDR3 is TGTGCCAGCACCGACCGAAAGACACGGAACACTGAAGCTTTCTTT.